The 23 T cell receptor beta chains below all came from one sample that was sequenced in a study of Ad26.COV2.S vaccination and SARS-CoV-2 variants. The treatment is: some 20 received Ad26.COV2.S at low or high dose, single or two shots; 5 received placebo; per-sample allocation not given. The study sampled participants on day 63 after the first vaccine or placebo injection. TCRdb keeps only in-frame clones here, not all; method: immunoSEQ multiplex PCR. The sample lists 300,000 to 400,000 clones, 87% seen once, with 3.4% in the top ten. Sequenced here: peripheral blood, sampled in a trial of Ad26.COV2.S vaccine versus placebo. These receptors were taken from a person between 18 and 60 years old who received the Ad26.COV2.S COVID-19 vaccine or a placebo.

The CDR3: CAIAGSHDTQYF. Written as DNA, the CDR3 is TGTGCCATCGCCGGGAGTCACGATACGCAGTATTTT. The chain employs TRBV10-3 and TRBJ2-3, with D possibly matching TRBD2 (6 bases). Trimming cost V 8 bases and J 6 bases, with 12 bases left between them. Germline V CDR1 and CDR2: ENHRY, SYGVKD. This CDR3 comprises 12 residues.

The rearrangement joins TRBV9 to TRBJ1-4; D is uncertain. The length of the CDR3 is 14 residues. V lost 0 bases, J lost 7 bases, and 10 bases lay in between. In germline, CDR1 is SGDLS, CDR2 YYNGEE. CDR3: CASSVEVEGEKLFF. In DNA form, the CDR3 reads TGTGCCAGCAGCGTAGAAGTGGAGGGTGAAAAACTGTTTTTT. The full variable domain, completed using reference TRBV9 and TRBJ1-4, is DSGVTQTPKHLITATGQRVTLRCSPRSGDLSVYWYQQSLDQGLQFLIQYYNGEERAKGNILERFSAQQFPDLHSELNLSSLELGDSALYFCASSVEVEGEKLFFGSGTQLSVL.

The chain links TRBV5-1 to TRBJ2-5, with 9 bases lining up with TRBD1. CDR1 is SGHRS and CDR2 is YFSETQ in the germline V gene. Unmatched junction bases numbered 2, after V lost 0 bases and J lost 5 bases. This CDR3 region has 14 residues. CDR3 coding DNA: TGCGCCAGCAGCTTGGGACAGGGGGTTGAGACCCAGTACTTC. As protein: CASSLGQGVETQYF. Looking up the rest from reference TRBV5-1 and TRBJ2-5 gives the full variable domain: KAGVTQTPRYLIKTRGQQVTLSCSPISGHRSVSWYQQTPGQGLQFLFEYFSETQRNKGNFPGRFSGRQFSNSRSEMNVSTLELGDSALYLCASSLGQGVETQYFGPGTRLLVL.

The V gene is TRBV13, the J gene TRBJ2-1, with unresolved D. There are 14 residues in the CDR3. CDR1 PRHDT and CDR2 FYEKMQ come from the germline V gene (reference sequence). The V end lost 3 bases, the J end lost 9 bases, and 15 bases lay between the germline ends. CDR3 in amino acids: CASSFPPPYLEQFF. The CDR3 DNA sequence: TGTGCCAGCAGCTTTCCCCCACCTTACCTTGAGCAGTTCTTC.

This chain connects TRBV19 to TRBJ1-1; D remains unclear. CDR1 is LNHDA and CDR2 is SQIVND in the germline V gene (reference sequence). The CDR3 spans 13 residues. The V end lost 5 bases, the J end lost 5 bases, and 12 bases lay between the germline ends. The CDR3 nucleotides are TGTGCCAGTAGTCCCGGACCGGGAACTGAAGCTTTCTTT. Its translation is CASSPGPGTEAFF.

For this clone: The same CDR3 is also encoded by other DNA sequences in this sample. This chain uses TRBV12-3 or TRBV12-4 with TRBJ2-7; D is unresolved. The V end lost 1 base, the J end lost 3 bases, and 1 base lay between the germline ends. This CDR3 is built from 11 residues. The CDR3 here is CASSLGYEQYF. The CDR3 nucleotides are TGTGCCAGCAGTTTAGGCTACGAGCAGTACTTC.

The V call is TRBV12-3 or TRBV12-4, the J call TRBJ1-2; D ambiguous. Trimming removed 7 bases from V and 8 bases from J, with 17 bases in between. This CDR3 is 13 amino acids long. The CDR3 DNA reads as TGTGCCAGCAACTTGGGCGCCGGGAAAGGCTACACCTTC. Amino acids: CASNLGAGKGYTF.

This clone has just one count. The chain employs TRBV19 and TRBJ1-1; D is possibly TRBD1 (5 bases). This CDR3 has 13 amino acids. V lost 1 base, J lost 3 bases, and 6 bases lay in between. The germline CDR1 and CDR2 sequences are LNHDA and SQIVND (reference sequence). This CDR3 is CASSIGRDTEAFF. The CDR3 region has the DNA TGTGCCAGTAGTATAGGCAGGGACACTGAAGCTTTCTTT.

The V call is TRBV5-5, the J call TRBJ2-2, with 8 bases lining up with TRBD1. From germline, CDR1 is SGHKS and CDR2 YYEKEE (reference sequence). The CDR3 length is 15 residues. V was pared by 2 bases and J by 4 bases, with 4 bases of the junction left unmatched. In DNA, the CDR3 is TGTGCCAGCAGCTTACAGGGGGACGGCACCGGGGAGCTGTTTTTT. It is translated as CASSLQGDGTGELFF.

The table lists this clone with a count of one. The chain carries TRBV5-5 and TRBJ2-3; maybe TRBD1 (6 bases). The V gene's germline CDR1 is SGHKS and CDR2 YYEKEE (reference sequence). The CDR3 has 16 amino acids. Trimming left V 3 bases short and J 2 bases short, with 16 bases between. The CDR3 sequence is CASSSPDSWDTDTQYF. CDR3 sequence (DNA): TGTGCCAGCAGCTCCCCGGACAGTTGGGACACAGATACGCAGTATTTT.

This rearrangement joins TRBV9 to TRBJ1-5; 10 bases are a match to TRBD1. With 2 bases clipped from V and 6 bases from J, the junction kept 8 bases outside the gene matches. Germline loops: CDR1 SGDLS, CDR2 YYNGEE. The CDR3 consists of 16 residues. In nucleotides, the CDR3 is TGTGCCAGCAGCGTCGGGACAGGGGCTCGGGGTCAGCCCCAGCATTTT. Amino acid sequence: CASSVGTGARGQPQHF.

This clone has just a few counts. The chain employs TRBV6-6 and TRBJ1-1; the D is unclear. CDR1 and CDR2 (germline): MNHNY, SVGAGI (reference sequence). The CDR3 loop spans 15 amino acids. V was clipped by 0 bases and J by 3 bases, with 11 bases between them. CDR3 coding DNA: TGTGCCAGCAGTTACTCCCGACCTGGGGACACTGAAGCTTTCTTT. Its translation: CASSYSRPGDTEAFF.

This chain joins TRBV18 and TRBJ1-1; D is undetermined. The CDR3 loop spans 13 amino acids. Germline CDR1 and CDR2: KGHSH and LQKENI. The ends were cut back, 3 bases at V and 4 bases at J, with 9 bases in the middle. The CDR3 region is CASSPGAGTEAFF. The DNA for the CDR3 is TGTGCCAGCTCACCGGGCGCGGGCACTGAAGCTTTCTTT.

The chain carries TRBV4-1 and TRBJ1-5, with D uncertain. The CDR3 extends over 14 amino acids. The germline CDR1 and CDR2 sequences are MGHRA and YSYEKL. V was shortened by 0 bases and J by 3 bases, with 6 bases between the two germline ends. In DNA, the CDR3 is TGCGCCAGCAGCCAAGATTCGGACAATCAGCCCCAGCATTTT. Its translation is CASSQDSDNQPQHF.

This clone came up once. V usage is TRBV7-9 and J usage is TRBJ2-2, with D uncertain. V lost 5 bases, J lost 7 bases, and 11 bases lay in between. The length of the CDR3 is 13 residues. Germline V gene lookup returns CDR1 SEHNR and CDR2 FQNEAQ (reference sequence). The CDR3 region is CASSLDWGGELFF. For the CDR3, the DNA is TGTGCCAGCAGCCTTGACTGGGGCGGGGAGCTGTTTTTT.

CDR3 in DNA: TGTGCCAGCAGTGATGAAGGGGCAGGGATCTACGAGCAGTACTTC. Translation: CASSDEGAGIYEQYF. The genes are TRBV6-6 and TRBJ2-7; D possibly corresponds to TRBD1 (5 bases). The CDR3 contains 15 residues. Trimming removed 5 bases at V and 3 bases at J, with 17 bases between. Germline CDR1 is MNHNY and CDR2 is SVGAGI (reference sequence).

The chain couples TRBV9 to TRBJ2-7, with D perhaps matching TRBD1 or TRBD2 (5 bases each). This CDR3 has 15 amino acids. The germline V and J ends were trimmed by 0 bases and 5 bases, with 15 bases remaining between them. CDR1 and CDR2 (germline): SGDLS, YYNGEE. The CDR3 coding sequence is TGTGCCAGCAGCGTAGGGGTCGGGGCTCTTGACGAGCAGTACTTC. Protein sequence: CASSVGVGALDEQYF. Full variable domain (remainder filled in from reference TRBV9 and TRBJ2-7): DSGVTQTPKHLITATGQRVTLRCSPRSGDLSVYWYQQSLDQGLQFLIQYYNGEERAKGNILERFSAQQFPDLHSELNLSSLELGDSALYFCASSVGVGALDEQYFGPGTRLTVT.

The sample holds a few counts of this clone. V usage is TRBV6-4 and J usage is TRBJ2-1; maybe TRBD1 (6 bases). Trimming left V 6 bases short and J 2 bases short, with 8 bases between. Germline-derived CDR1 and CDR2 are MRHNA and SNTAGT. This CDR3 is built from 13 residues. The CDR3 DNA sequence: TGTGCCAGCAGCCGGGACACCTACAATGAGCAGTTCTTC. The encoded protein is CASSRDTYNEQFF.

A word on this clone: This CDR3 is also generated by other DNA sequences in the sample. The chain links TRBV12-3 or TRBV12-4 to TRBJ2-7; D is uncertain. The V gene lost 5 bases and the J gene lost 3 bases, with 5 bases spanning the gap. CDR3 size: 11 residues. The CDR3 loop reads CASSPSYEQYF. CDR3 sequence (DNA): TGTGCCAGCAGTCCGAGCTACGAGCAGTACTTC.

The chain joins TRBV19 to TRBJ1-2; D possibly corresponds to TRBD1 (5 bases). Trimming took 1 base from V and 2 from J, leaving 11 bases between them. The CDR3 is 15 residues long. From germline, CDR1 is LNHDA and CDR2 SQIVND (reference sequence). CDR3 bases: TGTGCCAGTAGTATAGCAGGGCTTAGCAACTATGGCTACACCTTC. It encodes CASSIAGLSNYGYTF.

On this clone: A much larger clone differs from this one at a single base, so this may be a read error. Other nucleotide sequences from this sample produce the same CDR3. The chain has TRBV27 and TRBJ1-1; D ambiguous. Germline values: CDR1 MNHEY, CDR2 SMNVEV (reference sequence). V shed 3 bases and J shed 1 base, with 3 bases lying between them. The length of the CDR3 is 12 residues. The DNA of the CDR3 is TGTGCCAGCAGTTTTGGGAACACTGAAGCTTTCTTT. Amino acid sequence: CASSFGNTEAFF.

The chain has TRBV19 and TRBJ1-5, with 10 bases identical to TRBD1. Germline assignment: CDR1 LNHDA and CDR2 SQIVND (reference sequence). Trimming cost V 5 bases and J 6 bases; bases outside gene matches: 7. CDR3 length equals 15 residues. This chain's CDR3 is CASSPMTGGLQPQHF. The CDR3 DNA reads as TGTGCCAGTAGTCCCATGACAGGGGGCCTTCAGCCCCAGCATTTT.

This clone appeared once. The chain uses TRBV6-6 and TRBJ1-1; no reliable D call. Looked up from germline, CDR1 is MNHNY and CDR2 is SVGAGI (reference sequence). The CDR3 length is 15 residues. The V and J ends lost 0 bases and 0 bases respectively, with 8 bases between them. CDR3 region: CASSYSIYLNTEAFF. The CDR3 DNA sequence: TGTGCCAGCAGTTACTCGATTTATCTGAACACTGAAGCTTTCTTT.